Listed here is a single TCR beta chain. There is no known antigen for this receptor. Base qualities are not at hand, and no much larger clone is one base apart. TCRbeta CDR3 regions were amplified from genomic DNA by means of the immunoSEQ Assay, a bias-controlled multiplex PCR. The original pipeline was this. The number of nucleated cells in each sample was estimated by amplification of reference gene primers within the assay. Sequence reads were collapsed and filtered to measure the absolute abundance of every unique TCRbeta CDR3 rearrangement. For each sample, productive Simpson clonality was calculated as the square root of Simpson's diversity index across productive rearrangements. The source is immuneACCESS, and TCRdb retained only in-frame sequences with V and J called. Part of the clones is not carried over; for the studies checked, unresolved V genes explain less than half of this, and the remainder is unexplained. For V, J and clone size, that table is used; D and trimming come from the DNA. The sample profile shows around 300,000 clones; roughly 89% of them were found once. In total, the top ten clones hold 1.5% to 2% of the sample.

The CDR3, from cysteine to phenylalanine, totals 17 residues. The DNA shown is the 51-base CDR3, in frame from base 1. V is cut back by 4 bases and J by 4 bases, with 13 bases in the junction unmatched. Looking up the germline V gene (reference sequence) yields CDR1 LGHDT and CDR2 YNNKEL. This specimen comes from a study of blood T cell repertoires in COVID-19 (dated by TCRdb to about 2020). Looking at the study overall: Samples covering the acute and convalescent phases of COVID-19 were provided by collaborators in the United States, Italy and Spain. The prospective study material was composed of cDNA or gDNA derived from T cells, B-cell-depleted T cells, or PBMCs. Subjects who had been exposed to COVID-19, were actively infected with it, or had recovered from it provided the deeply sampled blood TCRbeta repertoires that made up the dataset. The repertoires were released in a freely available public database intended as a resource for research on the immune response to SARS-CoV-2. The samples were drawn from the first 160 participants of the ongoing ImmuneRACE study and from over 950 subjects provided by 6 global collaborators. A de-identified subject ID, COVID-19 status, age in years and sex were almost always included in the sample metadata. Where HLA class I and class II types were available, the types were taken from metadata supplied by the sample provider, not from assay-based typing. Study-level results and caveats: How much clinical and demographic metadata was included differed by source and by participant, and the metadata was provided uncurated.

In the prospective study, participants were about 18 to 95 years old, resided in about two dozen geographic areas of the United States, and were enrolled through a virtual design. In the prospective study, cohorts were assigned on the basis of participant-reported clinical history obtained from a screening survey and a study questionnaire. Recovered participants in ImmuneRACE Cohort 3 were defined as having two consecutive negative NP/OP PCR tests, clearance from a healthcare professional, or resolution of symptoms. In the prospective study, mobile phlebotomists collected whole blood, serum and a nasopharyngeal or oropharyngeal swab from each participant. Prospective study participants could optionally give additional blood draws and questionnaires over a roughly 2-month period. Before DNA extraction, blood samples from the prospective study were shipped at room temperature or frozen.

Here the chain combines TRBV3-1 (or the pseudogene TRBV3-2) and TRBJ2-3; the junction holds 8 bases that match TRBD2. The receptor was derived from a woman aged 40 to 55 who had recovered from COVID-19. The sequencing input was PBMCs or T cells enriched from blood (not recorded which). CDR3 loop: CASSRRGSGIGADTQYF. Here is the DNA: TGTGCCAGCAGCCGGAGGGGTAGCGGGATAGGAGCAGATACGCAGTATTTT.